One sample yielded the 9 T cell receptor beta chains listed below, sequenced in a study of shared clonotypes between healthy human individuals (dated by TCRdb to 2019 to 2021). Library prep was done by the immunoSEQ multiplex PCR assay. TCRdb obtained this table from immuneACCESS and retained in-frame rearrangements with V and J assigned. These tables miss some clones; where compared with another copy, unresolved V genes account for less than half of the shortfall, and the remainder is unexplained. The sample data list fewer than 650,000 clones, and 76% of these were observed just once. Over 10% of the sample is in the top ten clones. The sample consisted of PBMCs. The receptors were gathered from a woman between 40 and 50 years old in good health. Some clones in this sample may be carry-over from other donors' samples.

The genes are TRBV7-2 and TRBJ2-1; D is possibly TRBD1 or TRBD2 (5 bases each). CDR1 is SGHTA, CDR2 FQGNSA, per germline. The CDR3 length is 15 residues. V lost 4 bases and J 12 bases, leaving 22 bases between the germline ends. CDR3 bases: TGTGCCAGCAGCTCCCAACATATGGCCGATGGGGGGCAGTTCTTC. It specifies CASSSQHMADGGQFF.

The chain is built from TRBV9 and TRBJ1-3; D uncertain. CDR1 is SGDLS, CDR2 YYNGEE, per germline. This CDR3 has 16 residues. Trimming removed 0 bases from V and 3 bases from J, with 13 bases in between. The CDR3 DNA follows: TGTGCCAGCAGCGTAGAGATTTCAGGTAGTGGAAACACCATATATTTT. It encodes CASSVEISGSGNTIYF.

The rearrangement uses TRBV27 and TRBJ2-7; perhaps TRBD2 as D (5 bases). Trimming removed 7 bases from V and 5 bases from J, with 21 bases in between. Germline-derived CDR1 and CDR2 are MNHEY and SMNVEV (reference sequence). CDR3 length: 15 residues. CDR3 in DNA: TGTGCCAGCAAGCCCTTAGCGAAAGAGGCCCACGAGCAGTACTTC. As protein: CASKPLAKEAHEQYF.

The chain is built from TRBV29-1 and TRBJ2-3; 7 nucleotides match TRBD1. The CDR3 has 13 amino acids. Germline CDR1 and CDR2: SQVTM and ANQGSEA. J lost 4 bases, V lost 6 bases, and 7 bases had no gene match. The CDR3 DNA reads as TGCAGCGTACGTGACAGGGCCCCAGATACGCAGTATTTT. Encoded protein: CSVRDRAPDTQYF.

The chain has TRBV6-5 and TRBJ1-1; 8 bases match TRBD1. Germline V lookup: CDR1 MNHEY, CDR2 SVGAGI. V lost 3 bases to trimming and J lost 0 bases; unmatched junction nucleotides: 6. The CDR3 sequence is 16 residues long. DNA of the CDR3: TGTGCCAGCAGTTATAGGGACAGGAATATGAACACTGAAGCTTTCTTT. This translates into CASSYRDRNMNTEAFF.

This clone appeared a single time. V gene TRBV9 combines with J gene TRBJ2-1; 11 nucleotides match TRBD2. Trimming removed 0 bases from V and 6 bases from J; junction bases left unmatched: 5. Germline V gene lookup returns CDR1 SGDLS and CDR2 YYNGEE. This CDR3 is built from 16 residues. CDR3 sequence (DNA): TGTGCCAGCAGCGTAGACCTAGCGGGAGGTTTCAATGAGCAGTTCTTC. Its translation is CASSVDLAGGFNEQFF.

About this clone itself: Other DNA sequences in the sample encode the same CDR3. This chain links TRBV7-2 with TRBJ1-5; D is ambiguous. Deletions cut 1 base from V and 4 bases from J, with 5 bases between. The germline V gene encodes CDR1 SGHTA and CDR2 FQGNSA. The CDR3 runs 13 residues. The CDR3 nucleotides read TGTGCCAGCAGCTTAGGCTTAAATCAGCCCCAGCATTTT. Translation: CASSLGLNQPQHF.

This clone was detected only once. It is likely a read error: a sequence one base away is far more abundant. Within the sample, other DNA sequences also encode this same CDR3. CDR3 sequence (DNA): TGTGCCAGCACCCCTCCTTCCGGGTCACTCTACGAGCAGTACTTT. This gives the protein CASTPPSGSLYEQYF. This chain links TRBV6-5 with TRBJ2-7, with D unclear. There are 15 residues in the CDR3. Germline V gives CDR1 MNHEY, CDR2 SVGAGI.

This chain joins TRBV19 and TRBJ1-2; a weak D match, TRBD1 (5 bases). CDR3 size: 15 residues. Trimming stripped 5 bases from V and 4 bases from J, with 17 bases between. Germline CDR1 LNHDA, CDR2 SQIVND (reference sequence). CDR3 in amino acids: CASSAGGSGGYGYTF. In DNA form, the CDR3 reads TGTGCCAGTAGTGCCGGGGGTTCCGGTGGCTATGGCTACACCTTC.